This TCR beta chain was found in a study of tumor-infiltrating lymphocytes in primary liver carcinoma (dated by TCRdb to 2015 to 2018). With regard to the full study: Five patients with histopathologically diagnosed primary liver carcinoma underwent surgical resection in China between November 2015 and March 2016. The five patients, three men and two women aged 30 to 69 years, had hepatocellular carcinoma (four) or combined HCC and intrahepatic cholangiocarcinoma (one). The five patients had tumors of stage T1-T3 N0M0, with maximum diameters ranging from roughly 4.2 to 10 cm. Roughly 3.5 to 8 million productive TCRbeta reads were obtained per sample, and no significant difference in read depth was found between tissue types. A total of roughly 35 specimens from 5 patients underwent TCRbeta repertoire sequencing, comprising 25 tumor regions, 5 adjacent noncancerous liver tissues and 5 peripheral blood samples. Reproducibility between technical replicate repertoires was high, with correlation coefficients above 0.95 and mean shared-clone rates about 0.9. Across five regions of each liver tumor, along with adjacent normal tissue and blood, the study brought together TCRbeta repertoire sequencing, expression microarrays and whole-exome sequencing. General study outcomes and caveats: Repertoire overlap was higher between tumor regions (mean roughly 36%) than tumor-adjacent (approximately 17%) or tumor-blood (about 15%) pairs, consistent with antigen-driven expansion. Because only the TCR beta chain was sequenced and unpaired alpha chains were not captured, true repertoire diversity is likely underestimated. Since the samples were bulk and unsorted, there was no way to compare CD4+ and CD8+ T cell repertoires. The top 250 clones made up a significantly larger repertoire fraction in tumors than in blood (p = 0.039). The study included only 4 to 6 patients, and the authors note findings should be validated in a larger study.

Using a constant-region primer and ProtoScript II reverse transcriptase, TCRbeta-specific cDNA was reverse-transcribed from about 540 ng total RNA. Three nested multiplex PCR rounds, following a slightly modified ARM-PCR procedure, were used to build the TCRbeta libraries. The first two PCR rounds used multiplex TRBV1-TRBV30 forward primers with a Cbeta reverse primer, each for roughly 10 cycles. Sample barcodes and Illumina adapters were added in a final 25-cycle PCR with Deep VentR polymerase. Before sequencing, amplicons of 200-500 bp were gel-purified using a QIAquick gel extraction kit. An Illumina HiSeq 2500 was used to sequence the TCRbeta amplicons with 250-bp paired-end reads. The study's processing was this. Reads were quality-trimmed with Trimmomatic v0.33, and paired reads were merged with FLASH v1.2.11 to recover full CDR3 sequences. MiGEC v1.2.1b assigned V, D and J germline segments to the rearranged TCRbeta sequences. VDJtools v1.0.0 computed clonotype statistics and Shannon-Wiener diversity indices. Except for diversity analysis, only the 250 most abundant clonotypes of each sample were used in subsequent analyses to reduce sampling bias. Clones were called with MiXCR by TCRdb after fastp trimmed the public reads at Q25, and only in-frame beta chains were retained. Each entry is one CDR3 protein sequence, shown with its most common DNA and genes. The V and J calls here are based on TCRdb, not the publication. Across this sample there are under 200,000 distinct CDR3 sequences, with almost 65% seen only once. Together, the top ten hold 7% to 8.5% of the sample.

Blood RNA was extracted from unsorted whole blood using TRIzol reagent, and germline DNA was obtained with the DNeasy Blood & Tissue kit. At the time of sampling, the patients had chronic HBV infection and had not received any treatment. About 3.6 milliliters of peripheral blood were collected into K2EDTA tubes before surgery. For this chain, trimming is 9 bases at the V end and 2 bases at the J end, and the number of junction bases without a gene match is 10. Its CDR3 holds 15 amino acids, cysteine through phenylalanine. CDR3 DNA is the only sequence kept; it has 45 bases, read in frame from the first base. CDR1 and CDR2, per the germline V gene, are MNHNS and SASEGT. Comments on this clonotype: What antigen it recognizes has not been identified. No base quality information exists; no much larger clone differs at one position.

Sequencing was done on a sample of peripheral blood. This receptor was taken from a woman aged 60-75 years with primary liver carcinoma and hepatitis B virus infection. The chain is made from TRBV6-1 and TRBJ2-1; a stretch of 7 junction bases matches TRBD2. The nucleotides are TGTGCCAGAAGCGAACTAGCGCCCACCTACAATGAGCAGTTCTTC. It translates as CARSELAPTYNEQFF.